This T cell receptor (beta chain) was found in a study of tumor and adjacent non-tumor tissue in lung cancer. The library came from three nested PCR rounds adapted from ARM-PCR protocols. TCRdb independently ran MiXCR on the multiplex PCR reads; one entry per CDR3 protein. The profile covers about 200,000 distinct CDR3 sequences, with 60% to 75% appearing a single time and approximately 25% taken by the ten largest. The CDR3 has 13 residues. Germline V gene sequence: CDR1 SQVTM, CDR2 ANQGSEA. This sample's RNA came from whole unsorted tissue. Newly diagnosed lung cancer patients had thoracic surgery in China, August–late 2014, without prior chemotherapy. Concerning this clonotype: With a much larger clone just one base away, this may be a read error.

The V gene is TRBV29-1, the J gene TRBJ2-3; TRBD2 aligns across 7 bases. The sequenced sample consisted of lung tumor tissue. The receptor was derived from a man in his 60s with non-small cell lung cancer. Here the CDR3 DNA reads TGCAGCGGCCGGAGCGGGGCAGAAGATACGGAGTATTTT. This encodes CSGRSGAEDTEYF.